These T cell receptor beta chains were read from a single sample in a study of blood T cells in healthy people across ages. TCRdb reprocessed the 5' RACE reads via MiXCR and lists one record per CDR3 protein. Of 550,000 to 650,000 distinct CDR3 sequences listed, about 28% are singletons. These data also formed part of another study, on T cells of mothers and their children.

The source material was blood. These receptors all stem from a boy under 10 years old in good health. The CDR3 runs from the conserved cysteine through the conserved F or W. A D gene is named only where the DNA matches it firmly. Not all rows give a size; the values are once, few, many and, for expanded clones, a class.

v_call	j_call	d_call	clone_size	cdr3_aa	cdr3_nt
TRBV14	TRBJ1-1	-	few	CASSAWTATEAFF	TGTGCCAGCAGCGCCTGGACAGCTACCGAAGCTTTCTTT
TRBV7-9	TRBJ2-7	TRBD1	few	CASSPRQGPGEQYF	TGTGCCAGCAGTCCTCGACAGGGACCTGGCGAGCAGTACTTC
TRBV12-3/TRBV12-4	TRBJ2-5	-	many	CASRGQQETQYF	TGTGCCAGCAGAGGACAGCAAGAGACCCAGTACTTC
TRBV11-2	TRBJ2-5	TRBD2	many	CASSSVAGGPETQYF	TGTGCCAGCAGCTCCGTAGCGGGGGGGCCGGAGACCCAGTACTTC
TRBV2	TRBJ1-1	-	few	CASSRGSSLGTEAFF	TGTGCCAGCAGTCGGGGCAGTTCCCTTGGCACTGAAGCTTTCTTT
TRBV3-1	TRBJ2-7	-	-	CASSPARVQRGEQYF	TGTGCCAGCAGCCCCGCCAGGGTACAGAGGGGCGAGCAGTACTTC
TRBV4-3	TRBJ2-1	-	few	CASSLGIYNEQFF	TGCGCCAGCAGCCTTGGGATCTACAATGAGCAGTTCTTC
TRBV25-1	TRBJ1-1	-	-	CASSEGWGEAFF	TGTGCCAGCAGTGAGGGGTGGGGTGAAGCTTTCTTT
TRBV20-1	TRBJ1-4	TRBD1	-	CSASGQGACVVNEKLFF	TGCAGTGCTAGCGGGCAGGGGGCATGTGTGGTTAATGAAAAACTGTTTTTT
TRBV28	TRBJ2-7	-	few	CASRENTWEQYF	TGTGCCAGCAGGGAGAATACGTGGGAGCAGTACTTC
TRBV7-9	TRBJ1-1	-	-	CASTARRGLDAFF	TGTGCCAGCACCGCACGGCGGGGGTTGGATGCTTTCTTT
TRBV3-1	TRBJ1-2	-	many	CASSQEARAYGYTF	TGTGCCAGCAGCCAAGAGGCCCGGGCATATGGCTACACCTTC
TRBV7-2	TRBJ2-7	-	many	CASSPSGGSYEQYF	TGCGCCAGCAGCCCTTCCGGGGGTTCCTACGAGCAGTACTTC
TRBV28	TRBJ1-1	-	-	CASSLSGFRDLYLTEAFF	TGTGCCAGCAGTTTATCAGGGTTCAGGGATCTTTACCTAACTGAAGCTTTCTTT
TRBV4-3	TRBJ2-1	-	-	CASSQDKNPYNEQFF	TGCGCCAGCAGCCAAGATAAGAACCCCTACAATGAGCAGTTCTTC
TRBV27	TRBJ2-1	TRBD2	few	CASSLAGVGNEQFF	TGTGCCAGCAGTTTAGCGGGAGTGGGAAATGAGCAGTTCTTC
TRBV10-3	TRBJ2-7	-	-	CAISEGDAVIYEQYF	TGTGCCATCAGTGAGGGGGACGCAGTAATCTACGAGCAGTACTTC
TRBV11-2	TRBJ2-7	-	-	CASSVTRTYEQYF	TGTGCCAGCAGCGTGACCCGCACCTACGAGCAGTACTTC
TRBV12-3/TRBV12-4	TRBJ1-2	TRBD1	-	CASSPGQVVSGYTF	TGTGCCAGCAGTCCCGGACAGGTGGTCAGCGGCTACACCTTC
TRBV3-1	TRBJ2-3	-	-	CASSRPSGGDTQYF	TGTGCCAGCAGCCGCCCCTCAGGAGGGGATACGCAGTATTTT
TRBV10-3	TRBJ2-7	-	few	CAISAGRLTYEQYF	TGTGCCATCAGTGCGGGGCGACTGACCTACGAGCAGTACTTC
TRBV6-1	TRBJ2-2	TRBD1	few	CASSRQGLRAGELFF	TGTGCCAGCAGTAGACAGGGATTGAGGGCCGGGGAGCTGTTTTTT